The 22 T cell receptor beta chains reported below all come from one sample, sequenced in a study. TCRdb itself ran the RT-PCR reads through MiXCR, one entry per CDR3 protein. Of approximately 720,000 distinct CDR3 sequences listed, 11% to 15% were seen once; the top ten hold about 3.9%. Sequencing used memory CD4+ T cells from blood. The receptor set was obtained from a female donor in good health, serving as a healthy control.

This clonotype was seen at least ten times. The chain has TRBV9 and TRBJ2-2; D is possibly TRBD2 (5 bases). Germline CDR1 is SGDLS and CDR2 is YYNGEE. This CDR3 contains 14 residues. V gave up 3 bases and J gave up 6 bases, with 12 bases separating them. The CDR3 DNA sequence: TGTGCCAGCAGCGCTACCAGCGGACCCGGGGAGCTGTTTTTT. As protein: CASSATSGPGELFF.

The CDR3 DNA reads TGTGCCAGCAGCGTAGCTTCGTCGGCGGGCCAGACTAACTATGGCTACACCTTC. Amino acids: CASSVASSAGQTNYGYTF. The chain combines TRBV9 with TRBJ1-2, with D uncertain. V was clipped by 0 bases and J by 0 bases, with 18 bases between them. There are 18 residues in the CDR3. Germline CDR1 SGDLS, CDR2 YYNGEE.

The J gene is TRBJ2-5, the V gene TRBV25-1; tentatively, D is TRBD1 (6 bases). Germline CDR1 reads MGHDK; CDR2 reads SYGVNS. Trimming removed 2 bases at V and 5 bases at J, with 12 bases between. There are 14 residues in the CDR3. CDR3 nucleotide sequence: TGTGCCAGCAGTGAAGCTGGGGGCAAGGAGACCCAGTACTTC. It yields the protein CASSEAGGKETQYF.

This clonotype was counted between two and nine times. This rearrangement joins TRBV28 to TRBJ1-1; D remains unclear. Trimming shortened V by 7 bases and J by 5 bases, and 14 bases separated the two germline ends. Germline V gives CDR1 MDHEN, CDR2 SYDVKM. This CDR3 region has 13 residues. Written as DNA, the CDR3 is TGTGCCAGCATTACCGGTTTTGGGACTGAAGCTTTCTTT. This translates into CASITGFGTEAFF.

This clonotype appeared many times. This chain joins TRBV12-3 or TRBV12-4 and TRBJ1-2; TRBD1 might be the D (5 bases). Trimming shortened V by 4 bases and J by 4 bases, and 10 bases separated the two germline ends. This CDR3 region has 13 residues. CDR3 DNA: TGTGCCAGCAGTTCCGACAGACTCTATGGCTACACCTTC. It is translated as CASSSDRLYGYTF.

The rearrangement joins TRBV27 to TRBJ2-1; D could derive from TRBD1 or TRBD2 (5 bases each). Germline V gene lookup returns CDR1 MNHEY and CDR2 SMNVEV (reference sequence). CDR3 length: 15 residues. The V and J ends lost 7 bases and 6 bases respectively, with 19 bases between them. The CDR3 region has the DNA TGTGCCAGCATTAATACCGGGACCGGTCCCAATGAGCAGTTCTTC. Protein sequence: CASINTGTGPNEQFF.

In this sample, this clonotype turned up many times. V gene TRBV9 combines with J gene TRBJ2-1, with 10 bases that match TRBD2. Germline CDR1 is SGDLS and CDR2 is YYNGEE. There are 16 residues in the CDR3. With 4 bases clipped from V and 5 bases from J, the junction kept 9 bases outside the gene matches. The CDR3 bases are TGTGCCAGCAGCTCCAGACTAGCGGGCCTTAACAATGAGCAGTTCTTC. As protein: CASSSRLAGLNNEQFF.

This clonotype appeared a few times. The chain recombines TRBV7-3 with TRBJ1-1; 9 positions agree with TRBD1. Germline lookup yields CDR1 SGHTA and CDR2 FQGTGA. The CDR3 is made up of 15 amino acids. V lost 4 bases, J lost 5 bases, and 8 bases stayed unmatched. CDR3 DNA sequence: TGTGCCAGCAGCTCGGGAGGGACAGGGCGGACTGAAGCTTTCTTT. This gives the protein CASSSGGTGRTEAFF.

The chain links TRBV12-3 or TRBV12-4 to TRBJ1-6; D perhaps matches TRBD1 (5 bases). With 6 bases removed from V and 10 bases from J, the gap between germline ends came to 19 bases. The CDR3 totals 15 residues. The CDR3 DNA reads TGTGCCAGCAGGATCCAGGTGGGGGAATCCTCACCCCTCCACTTT. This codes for CASRIQVGESSPLHF.

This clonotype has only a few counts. The CDR3 sequence is CATSDSPQAEQFF. CDR3 nucleotide sequence: TGTGCCACCAGTGATTCCCCGCAGGCTGAGCAGTTCTTC. The chain uses TRBV24-1 and TRBJ2-1; D remains unclear. The V end lost 2 bases, the J end lost 9 bases, and 10 bases lay between the germline ends. The CDR3 consists of 13 residues. The V gene's germline CDR1 is KGHDR and CDR2 SFDVKD.

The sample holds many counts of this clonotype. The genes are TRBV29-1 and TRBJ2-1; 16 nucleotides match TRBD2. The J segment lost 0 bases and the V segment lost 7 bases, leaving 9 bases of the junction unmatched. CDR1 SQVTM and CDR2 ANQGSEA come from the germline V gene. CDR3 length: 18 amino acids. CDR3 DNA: TGCAGCGGTGGAGGGACTAGCGGGAGGGAGAGCTCCTACAATGAGCAGTTCTTC. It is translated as CSGGGTSGRESSYNEQFF.

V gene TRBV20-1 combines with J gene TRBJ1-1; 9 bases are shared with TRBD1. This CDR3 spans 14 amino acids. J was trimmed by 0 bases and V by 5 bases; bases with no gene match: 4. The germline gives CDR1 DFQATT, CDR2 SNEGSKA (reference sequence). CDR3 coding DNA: TGCAGTGCTTTAAACAGGGGGCTGAACACTGAAGCTTTCTTT. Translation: CSALNRGLNTEAFF.

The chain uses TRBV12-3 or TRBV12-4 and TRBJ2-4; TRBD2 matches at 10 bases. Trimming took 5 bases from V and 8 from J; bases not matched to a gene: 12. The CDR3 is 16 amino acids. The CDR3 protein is CASSPQTLAGVDIQYF. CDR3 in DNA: TGTGCCAGCAGTCCACAGACTCTAGCGGGAGTGGACATTCAGTACTTC.

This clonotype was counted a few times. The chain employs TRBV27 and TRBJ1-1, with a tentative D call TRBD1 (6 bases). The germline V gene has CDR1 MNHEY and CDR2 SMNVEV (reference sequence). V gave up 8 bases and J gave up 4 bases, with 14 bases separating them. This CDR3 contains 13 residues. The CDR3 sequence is CASRAGARTEAFF. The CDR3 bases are TGTGCCAGCCGAGCGGGGGCGCGCACTGAAGCTTTCTTT.

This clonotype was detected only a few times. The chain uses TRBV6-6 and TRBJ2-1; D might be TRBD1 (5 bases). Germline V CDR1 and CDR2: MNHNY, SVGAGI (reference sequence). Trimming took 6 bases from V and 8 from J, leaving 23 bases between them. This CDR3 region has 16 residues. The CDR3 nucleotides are TGTGCCAGCAGCATCCCAGGGCCACGGTCTTTCCATGAGCAGTTCTTC. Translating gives CASSIPGPRSFHEQFF.

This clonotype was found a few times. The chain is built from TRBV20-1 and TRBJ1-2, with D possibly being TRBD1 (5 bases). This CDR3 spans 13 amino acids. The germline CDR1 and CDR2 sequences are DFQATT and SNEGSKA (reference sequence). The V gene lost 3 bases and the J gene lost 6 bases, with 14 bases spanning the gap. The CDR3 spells CSASIGVRDGYTF. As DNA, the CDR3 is TGCAGTGCTAGCATAGGGGTTCGAGATGGCTACACCTTC.

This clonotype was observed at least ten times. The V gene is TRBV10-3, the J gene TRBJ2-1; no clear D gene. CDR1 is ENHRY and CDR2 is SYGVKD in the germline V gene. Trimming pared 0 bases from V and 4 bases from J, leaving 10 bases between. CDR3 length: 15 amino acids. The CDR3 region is CAISESTQQYNEQFF. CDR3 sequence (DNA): TGTGCCATCAGTGAGTCGACCCAGCAGTACAATGAGCAGTTCTTC.

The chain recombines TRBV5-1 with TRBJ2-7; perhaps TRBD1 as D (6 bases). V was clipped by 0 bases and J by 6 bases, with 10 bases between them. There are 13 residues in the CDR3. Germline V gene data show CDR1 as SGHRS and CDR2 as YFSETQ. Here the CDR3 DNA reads TGCGCCAGCAGCTTGGCCTCAGGGGCCGAGCAGTACTTC. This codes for CASSLASGAEQYF.

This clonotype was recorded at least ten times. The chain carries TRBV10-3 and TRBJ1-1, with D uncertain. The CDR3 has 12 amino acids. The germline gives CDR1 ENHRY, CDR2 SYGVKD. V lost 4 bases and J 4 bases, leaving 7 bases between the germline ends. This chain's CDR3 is CAISGVTTEAFF. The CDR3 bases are TGTGCCATCAGTGGAGTTACCACTGAAGCTTTCTTT.

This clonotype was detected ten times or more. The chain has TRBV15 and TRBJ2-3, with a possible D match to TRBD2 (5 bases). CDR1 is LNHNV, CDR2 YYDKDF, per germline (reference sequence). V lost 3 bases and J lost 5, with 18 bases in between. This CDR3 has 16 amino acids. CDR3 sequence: CATSRGAAPEVDTQYF. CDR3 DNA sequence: TGTGCCACCAGCAGGGGTGCGGCCCCGGAGGTAGATACGCAGTATTTT.

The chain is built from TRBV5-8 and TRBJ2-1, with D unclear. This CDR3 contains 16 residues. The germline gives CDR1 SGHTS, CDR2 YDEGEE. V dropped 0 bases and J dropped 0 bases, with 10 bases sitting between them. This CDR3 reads CASSLELQSSYNEQFF. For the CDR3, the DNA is TGTGCCAGCAGCTTGGAACTCCAGAGCTCCTACAATGAGCAGTTCTTC. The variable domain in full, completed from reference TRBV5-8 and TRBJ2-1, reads EAGVTQSPTHLIKTRGQQATLRCSPISGHTSVYWYQQALGLGLQFLLWYDEGEERNRGNFPPRFSGRQFPNYSSELNVNALELEDSALYLCASSLELQSSYNEQFFGPGTRLTVL.

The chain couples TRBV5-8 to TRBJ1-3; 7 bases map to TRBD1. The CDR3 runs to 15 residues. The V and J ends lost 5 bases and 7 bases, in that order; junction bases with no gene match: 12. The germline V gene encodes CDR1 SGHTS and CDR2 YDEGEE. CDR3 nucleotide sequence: TGTGCCAGCAGGAATCAGGGGGATGGGTCGAACACCATATATTTT. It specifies CASRNQGDGSNTIYF. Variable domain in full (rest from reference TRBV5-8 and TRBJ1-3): EAGVTQSPTHLIKTRGQQATLRCSPISGHTSVYWYQQALGLGLQFLLWYDEGEERNRGNFPPRFSGRQFPNYSSELNVNALELEDSALYLCASRNQGDGSNTIYFGEGSWLTVV.